A selection of T cell receptor beta chains follows, all from one sample in a study of blood T cells in healthy people across ages. TCRdb re-called the 5' RACE reads with MiXCR, one entry per CDR3 protein. The data show under 1 million distinct CDR3 sequences, with roughly 44% seen just once and around 21% held by the top ten. Sequencing used blood. The receptors were sampled from a man aged 55 to 69 in good health. CDR3s include the opening cysteine and the closing phenylalanine or tryptophan. The D gene is left open where the match is weak. Clone size is not always given. Where it is, it says once, few, many or a class for expanded clones.

CDR3 protein: CASSLGPKEFF
CDR3 DNA: TGTGCCAGCAGTTTAGGACCTAAGGAGTTCTTC
clone size: NA
J gene: TRBJ2-1
D gene: NA
V gene: TRBV12-3/TRBV12-4

CDR3 protein: CASRLIGDPEGYTF
CDR3 DNA: TGTGCCAGCAGACTTATAGGGGATCCGGAGGGCTACACCTTC
clone size: few
J gene: TRBJ1-2
D gene: NA
V gene: TRBV14

CDR3 protein: CASRTGSTYEQYF
CDR3 DNA: TGTGCCAGCAGGACAGGGTCCACCTACGAGCAGTACTTC
clone size: NA
J gene: TRBJ2-7
D gene: TRBD1
V gene: TRBV27

CDR3 protein: CAISESGFPGDYGYTF
CDR3 DNA: TGTGCCATCAGTGAGTCCGGGTTCCCCGGGGACTATGGCTACACCTTC
clone size: few
J gene: TRBJ1-2
D gene: NA
V gene: TRBV10-3

CDR3 protein: CASSQQEPTIGYTF
CDR3 DNA: TGTGCCAGCAGCCAACAGGAACCCACGATAGGCTACACCTTC
clone size: NA
J gene: TRBJ1-2
D gene: NA
V gene: TRBV6-2/TRBV6-3

CDR3 protein: CASSYSRRGPGVEQYF
CDR3 DNA: TGTGCCAGCAGTTACTCGAGGCGGGGGCCCGGGGTCGAGCAGTACTTC
clone size: NA
J gene: TRBJ2-7
D gene: NA
V gene: TRBV6-5

CDR3 protein: CASSLGYYGNQPQHF
CDR3 DNA: TGTGCCAGCAGCTTGGGATATTACGGCAATCAGCCCCAGCATTTT
clone size: NA
J gene: TRBJ1-5
D gene: NA
V gene: TRBV5-5

CDR3 protein: CASSESSSDWNEQYF
CDR3 DNA: TGTGCCAGCAGTGAGTCTAGTTCAGATTGGAACGAGCAGTACTTC
clone size: NA
J gene: TRBJ2-7
D gene: NA
V gene: TRBV2

CDR3 protein: CASSQQGVGYEQYF
CDR3 DNA: TGTGCCAGCAGCCAACAGGGGGTTGGCTACGAGCAGTACTTC
clone size: NA
J gene: TRBJ2-7
D gene: TRBD1
V gene: TRBV12-3/TRBV12-4

CDR3 protein: CASAGQYNEQFF
CDR3 DNA: TGCGCCAGCGCGGGACAGTACAATGAGCAGTTCTTC
clone size: few
J gene: TRBJ2-1
D gene: NA
V gene: TRBV5-1

CDR3 protein: CASSVGTEQETQYF
CDR3 DNA: TGCGCCAGCAGCGTCGGGACGGAACAAGAGACCCAGTACTTC
clone size: many
J gene: TRBJ2-5
D gene: NA
V gene: TRBV5-1

CDR3 protein: CASSYSLSELIYEQYF
CDR3 DNA: TGTGCCAGCAGTTACTCGTTGTCAGAATTGATCTACGAGCAGTACTTC
clone size: few
J gene: TRBJ2-7
D gene: NA
V gene: TRBV6-2/TRBV6-3

CDR3 protein: CAISDRENTGELFF
CDR3 DNA: TGTGCCATCAGTGACAGGGAGAACACCGGGGAGCTGTTTTTT
clone size: few
J gene: TRBJ2-2
D gene: NA
V gene: TRBV10-3

CDR3 protein: CASSRSYQETQYF
CDR3 DNA: TGTGCCAGCAGTCGGAGTTACCAAGAGACCCAGTACTTC
clone size: few
J gene: TRBJ2-5
D gene: NA
V gene: TRBV6-5

CDR3 protein: CASSQSRTSGGRSSYSEQFF
CDR3 DNA: TGCGCCAGCAGCCAGTCCCGGACTAGCGGGGGGCGAAGCTCCTACAGTGAGCAGTTCTTC
clone size: NA
J gene: TRBJ2-1
D gene: TRBD2
V gene: TRBV4-1

CDR3 protein: CAPSRDPGGSEQFF
CDR3 DNA: TGTGCCCCCAGCAGAGATCCTGGAGGATCTGAGCAGTTCTTC
clone size: NA
J gene: TRBJ2-1
D gene: NA
V gene: TRBV15

CDR3 protein: CASSSSGGTDREQYF
CDR3 DNA: TGTGCCAGCAGTTCGAGCGGTGGTACCGACCGCGAGCAGTACTTC
clone size: NA
J gene: TRBJ2-7
D gene: NA
V gene: TRBV27

CDR3 protein: CSGMTGGTGNQPQHF
CDR3 DNA: TGCAGTGGGATGACAGGGGGAACGGGCAATCAGCCCCAGCATTTT
clone size: NA
J gene: TRBJ1-5
D gene: TRBD1
V gene: TRBV20-1

CDR3 protein: CATEGFYGYTF
CDR3 DNA: TGTGCCACCGAGGGGTTCTATGGCTACACCTTC
clone size: few
J gene: TRBJ1-2
D gene: NA
V gene: TRBV24-1

CDR3 protein: CASSWGTGNTDTQYF
CDR3 DNA: TGTGCCAGCAGTTGGGGGACAGGAAACACAGATACGCAGTATTTT
clone size: NA
J gene: TRBJ2-3
D gene: TRBD1
V gene: TRBV6-2/TRBV6-3